This TCR beta chain appears in the sequencing data of a study of cytomegalovirus exposure and HLA in healthy donors. Study details: From 170 million or so T cells, an earlier analysis saw approximately 110 million unique TCR beta sequences.

A multiplex PCR was run with 60 Vbeta primers and 13 Jbeta primers. This table comes from immunoSEQ multiplex PCR, and its TCRdb copy is limited to in-frame clones, with some not included. The sample includes 110,000 to 150,000 clones, roughly 80% seen only once; the top ten take around 3%. With regard to this clone: The antigen remains undetermined.

This CDR3 comprises 14 residues. CDR1 is SGHRS and CDR2 is YFSETQ in the germline V gene. V lost 0 bases, J lost 8 bases, and 14 bases lay in between. General study findings and limits: A later analysis showed that HLA-associated TCR beta chains had undergone more clonal expansion than equally common others.

Material for sequencing was PBMCs. The sequence was collected from a female donor in good health and CMV-seronegative. J is TRBJ1-2 and V is TRBV5-1; a weak D match, TRBD1 (6 bases). The CDR3 sequence is CASSLDRGGWGYTF. In nucleotides, the CDR3 is TGCGCCAGCAGCTTGGATCGGGGGGGCTGGGGCTACACCTTC.